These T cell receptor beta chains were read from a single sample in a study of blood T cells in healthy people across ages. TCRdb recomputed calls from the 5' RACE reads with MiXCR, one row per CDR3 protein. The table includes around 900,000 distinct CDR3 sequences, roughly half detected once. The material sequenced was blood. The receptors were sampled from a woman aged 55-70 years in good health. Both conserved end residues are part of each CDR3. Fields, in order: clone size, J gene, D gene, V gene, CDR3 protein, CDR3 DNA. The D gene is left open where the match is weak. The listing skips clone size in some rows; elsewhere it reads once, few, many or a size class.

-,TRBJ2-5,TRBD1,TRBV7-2,CASRKIGTVQETQYF,TGTGCCAGCAGAAAAATAGGGACAGTACAAGAGACCCAGTACTTC
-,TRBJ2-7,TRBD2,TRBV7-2,CASSLDAGAGYEQYF,TGTGCCAGCAGCTTAGATGCGGGAGCCGGGTACGAGCAGTACTTC
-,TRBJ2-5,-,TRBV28,CASLERETQYF,TGTGCCAGCCTCGAGAGGGAGACCCAGTACTTC
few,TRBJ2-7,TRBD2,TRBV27,CASSPGLAGNWQYF,TGTGCCAGCAGTCCCGGACTAGCGGGAAATTGGCAGTACTTC
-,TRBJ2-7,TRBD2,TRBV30,CAWGRESPHEQYF,TGTGCCTGGGGGCGGGAGTCCCCCCACGAGCAGTACTTC
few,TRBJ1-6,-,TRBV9,CASSVGGGHNSPLHF,TGTGCCAGCAGCGTAGGAGGGGGTCACAATTCACCCCTCCACTTT
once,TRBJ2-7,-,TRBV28,CASSFSSRAPYEQYF,TGTGCCAGCAGTTTTTCATCCAGGGCCCCCTACGAGCAGTACTTC
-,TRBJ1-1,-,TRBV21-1,CAGGEGVNTEAFF,TGTGCCGGGGGGGAGGGAGTGAACACTGAAGCTTTCTTT
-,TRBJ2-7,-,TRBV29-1,CSVIKRPGPADEQYF,TGCAGCGTCATAAAGCGACCAGGACCCGCAGACGAGCAGTACTTC
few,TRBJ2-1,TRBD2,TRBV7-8,CASTLSLALETSGNEQFF,TGTGCCAGCACCCTCAGCCTCGCCTTGGAGACTAGCGGTAATGAGCAGTTCTTC
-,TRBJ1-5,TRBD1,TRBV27,CASRPWPGQGNQPQHF,TGTGCCAGCAGACCCTGGCCGGGACAGGGGAATCAGCCCCAGCATTTT
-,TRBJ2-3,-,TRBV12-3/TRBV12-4,CARRKADAQYF,TGTGCCAGAAGGAAAGCAGATGCGCAGTATTTT
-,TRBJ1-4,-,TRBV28,CASSPLLTDPTNEKLFF,TGTGCCAGCAGCCCCCTTCTGACGGACCCAACTAATGAAAAACTGTTTTTT
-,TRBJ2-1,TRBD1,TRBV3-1,CASSQGQGLEQFF,TGTGCCAGCAGCCAAGGACAGGGGTTAGAGCAGTTCTTC
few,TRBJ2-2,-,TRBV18,CASSPRGFAPTGELFF,TGTGCCAGCTCACCAAGGGGATTCGCGCCTACCGGGGAGCTGTTTTTT
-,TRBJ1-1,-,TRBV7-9,CASSVDQGLGEAFF,TGTGCCAGCAGCGTAGATCAGGGTTTGGGTGAAGCTTTCTTT
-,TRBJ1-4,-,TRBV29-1,CSGAADPNEKLFF,TGCAGCGGGGCTGCGGACCCTAATGAAAAACTGTTTTTT
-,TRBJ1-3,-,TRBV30,CGWEKSSGNTIYF,TGTGGATGGGAGAAAAGCTCTGGAAACACCATATATTTT
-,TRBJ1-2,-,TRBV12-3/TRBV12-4,CASSPRDVYGYTF,TGTGCCAGCAGTCCCCGGGACGTATATGGCTACACCTTC
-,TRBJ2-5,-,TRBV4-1,CASSQEYRPQETQYF,TGCGCCAGCAGCCAAGAATACAGGCCGCAAGAGACCCAGTACTTC
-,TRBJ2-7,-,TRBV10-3,CAISESSKRRPYEQYF,TGTGCCATCAGTGAGTCCTCCAAACGTCGTCCCTACGAGCAGTACTTC
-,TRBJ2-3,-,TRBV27,CASRWRREADTQYF,TGTGCCAGCCGCTGGCGGCGTGAGGCAGATACGCAGTATTTT
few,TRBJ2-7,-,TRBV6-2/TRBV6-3,CASSQMGGRVYEQYF,TGTGCCAGCAGTCAGATGGGGGGGCGCGTCTACGAGCAGTACTTC
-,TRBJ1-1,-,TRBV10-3,CAISDGTLGRAFF,TGTGCCATCAGTGACGGCACCCTAGGGCGAGCTTTCTTT
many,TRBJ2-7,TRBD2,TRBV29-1,CSARTSASYEQYF,TGCAGCGCCCGGACTAGCGCATCCTACGAGCAGTACTTC
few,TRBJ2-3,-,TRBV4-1,CASSQPGSFMDTQYF,TGCGCCAGCAGCCAACCCGGGAGCTTTATGGATACGCAGTATTTT
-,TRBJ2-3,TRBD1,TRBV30,CARRDRDYKRSTDTQYF,TGTGCCCGCCGGGACAGGGACTATAAGCGGAGCACAGATACGCAGTATTTT
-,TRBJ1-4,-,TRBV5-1,CASSLAGSLNEKLFF,TGCGCCAGCAGCTTGGCCGGCAGCCTTAATGAAAAACTGTTTTTT
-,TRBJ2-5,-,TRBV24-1,CAISEVVPETQYF,TGTGCCATCAGTGAAGTAGTTCCAGAGACCCAGTACTTC
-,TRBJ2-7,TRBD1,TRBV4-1,CASSHDPGTGDYEQYF,TGCGCCAGCAGCCATGATCCCGGGACAGGGGACTACGAGCAGTACTTC
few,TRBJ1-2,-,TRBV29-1,CSVGPEGIDYGYTF,TGCAGCGTTGGCCCCGAGGGGATCGACTATGGCTACACCTTC
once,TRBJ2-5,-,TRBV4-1,CASGQGTGIKGSQETQYF,TGCGCCAGCGGCCAGGGTACAGGAATAAAAGGGAGCCAAGAGACCCAGTACTTC
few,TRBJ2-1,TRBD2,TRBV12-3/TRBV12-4,CASSLRTSGHYNEQFF,TGTGCCAGCAGTTTGAGGACTAGCGGCCATTACAATGAGCAGTTCTTC
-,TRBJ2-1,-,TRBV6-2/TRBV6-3,CASSPPLGEQFF,TGTGCCAGCAGCCCCCCTTTGGGTGAGCAGTTCTTC
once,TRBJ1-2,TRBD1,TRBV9,CANSARGTGRGYTF,TGTGCCAACAGCGCGAGGGGGACAGGGCGCGGCTACACCTTC
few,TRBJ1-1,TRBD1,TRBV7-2,CASSPQGANTEAFF,TGTGCCAGCAGCCCTCAGGGGGCGAACACTGAAGCTTTCTTT
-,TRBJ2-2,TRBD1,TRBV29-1,CSGKQGAGELFF,TGCAGCGGGAAACAGGGGGCCGGGGAGCTGTTTTTT
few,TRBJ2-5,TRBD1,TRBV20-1,CSAPQTRGETQYF,TGCAGTGCTCCCCAGACCAGGGGGGAGACCCAGTACTTC
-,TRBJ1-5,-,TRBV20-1,CSADPDGVNQPQHF,TGCAGTGCGGATCCCGACGGAGTCAATCAGCCCCAGCATTTT
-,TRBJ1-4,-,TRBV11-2,CASSLFPGSNEKLFF,TGTGCCAGCAGCTTATTCCCCGGGAGTAATGAAAAACTGTTTTTT
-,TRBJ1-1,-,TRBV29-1,CSGALTVVTEAFF,TGCAGCGGAGCTTTGACCGTAGTCACTGAAGCTTTCTTT
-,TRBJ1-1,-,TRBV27,CASSSYMNTEAFF,TGTGCCAGCAGTTCTTATATGAACACTGAAGCTTTCTTT
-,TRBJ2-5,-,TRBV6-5,CASSPGTWVFWQYF,TGTGCCAGCAGTCCCGGGACATGGGTGTTCTGGCAGTACTTC
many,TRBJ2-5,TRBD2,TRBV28,CASSTRGGSGQETQYF,TGTGCCAGCAGTACCCGGGGCGGGAGCGGACAAGAGACCCAGTACTTC
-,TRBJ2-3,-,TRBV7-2,CASSLAWQEITDTQYF,TGTGCCAGCAGCTTAGCTTGGCAGGAAATAACAGATACGCAGTATTTT
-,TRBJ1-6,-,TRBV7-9,CASSLDQGFSPLHF,TGTGCCAGCAGCTTAGACCAGGGGTTCTCACCCCTCCACTTT
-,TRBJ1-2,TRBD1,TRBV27,CASANGQASYGYTF,TGTGCCAGCGCTAACGGACAGGCCTCCTATGGCTACACCTTC
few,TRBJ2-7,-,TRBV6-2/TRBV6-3,CASSYSTADSLSYEQYF,TGTGCCAGCAGTTACTCTACAGCGGACTCCCTTAGTTACGAGCAGTACTTC